This TCR beta chain was recorded in a study of patients and donors after allogeneic stem cell transplantation. TCRdb processed the RT-PCR reads anew with MiXCR; each CDR3 protein has one entry. The table shows roughly 960,000 distinct CDR3 sequences, with more than 15% occurring only once. The germline CDR1 and CDR2 sequences are SGDLS and YYNGEE. The CDR3 totals 14 residues. The germline V and J ends were trimmed by 3 bases and 5 bases, with 14 bases remaining between them. This rearrangement joins TRBV9 to TRBJ1-2, with a weak D call TRBD1 (5 bases). The sequence was collected from a human donor who was either an allogeneic HSCT recipient or a stem cell or donor lymphocyte infusion donor (not recorded which). It is not recorded whose cells these are; they may come from a transplant donor. The sample comprised blood, either unsorted or a sorted T cell fraction (not recorded which). CDR3: CASSAGGGSYGYTF. The CDR3, as DNA: TGTGCCAGCAGCGCCGGGGGGGGGTCTTATGGCTACACCTTC.